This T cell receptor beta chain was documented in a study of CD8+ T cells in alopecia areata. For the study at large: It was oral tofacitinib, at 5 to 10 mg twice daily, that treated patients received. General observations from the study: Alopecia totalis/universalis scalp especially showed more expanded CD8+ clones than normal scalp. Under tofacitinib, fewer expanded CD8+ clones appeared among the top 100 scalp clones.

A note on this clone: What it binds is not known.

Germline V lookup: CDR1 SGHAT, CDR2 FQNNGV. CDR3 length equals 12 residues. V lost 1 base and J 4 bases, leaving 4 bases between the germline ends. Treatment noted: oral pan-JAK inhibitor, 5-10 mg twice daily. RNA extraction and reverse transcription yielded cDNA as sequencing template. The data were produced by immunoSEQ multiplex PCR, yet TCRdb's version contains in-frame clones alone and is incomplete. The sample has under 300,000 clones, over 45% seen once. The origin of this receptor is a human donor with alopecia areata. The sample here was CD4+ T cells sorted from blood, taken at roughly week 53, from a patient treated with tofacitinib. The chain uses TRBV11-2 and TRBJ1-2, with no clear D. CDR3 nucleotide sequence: TGTGCCAGCAGCTTAGGAGGCTATGGCTACACCTTC. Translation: CASSLGGYGYTF. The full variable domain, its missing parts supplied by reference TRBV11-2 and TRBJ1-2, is EAGVAQSPRYKIIEKRQSVAFWCNPISGHATLYWYQQILGQGPKLLIQFQNNGVVDDSQLPKDRFSAERLKGVDSTLKIQPAKLEDSAVYLCASSLGGYGYTFGSGTRLTVV.